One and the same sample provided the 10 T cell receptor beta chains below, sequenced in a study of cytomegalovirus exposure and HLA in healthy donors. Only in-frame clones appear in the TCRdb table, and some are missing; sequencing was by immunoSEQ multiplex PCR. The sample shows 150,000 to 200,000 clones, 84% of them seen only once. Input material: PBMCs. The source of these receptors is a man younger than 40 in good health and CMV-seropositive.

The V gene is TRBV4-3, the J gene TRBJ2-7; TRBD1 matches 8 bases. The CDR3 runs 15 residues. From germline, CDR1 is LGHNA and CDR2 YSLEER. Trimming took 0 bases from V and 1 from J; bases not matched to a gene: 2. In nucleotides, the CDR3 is TGCGCCAGCAGCCAAGAGGACAGGGCGTCCTACGAGCAGTACTTC. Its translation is CASSQEDRASYEQYF.

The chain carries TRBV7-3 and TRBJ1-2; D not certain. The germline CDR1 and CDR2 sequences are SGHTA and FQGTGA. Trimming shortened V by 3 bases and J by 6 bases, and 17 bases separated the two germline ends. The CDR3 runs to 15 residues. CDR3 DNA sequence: TGTGCCAGCAGCTTCTGGCCTCCTACCCGGGATGGCTACACCTTC. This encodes CASSFWPPTRDGYTF.

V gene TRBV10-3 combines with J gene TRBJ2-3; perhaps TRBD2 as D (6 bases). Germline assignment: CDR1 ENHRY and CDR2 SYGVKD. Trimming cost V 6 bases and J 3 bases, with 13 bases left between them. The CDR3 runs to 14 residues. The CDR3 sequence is CAIRPGRGTDTQYF. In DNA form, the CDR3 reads TGTGCCATCAGACCCGGGAGAGGTACAGATACGCAGTATTTT.

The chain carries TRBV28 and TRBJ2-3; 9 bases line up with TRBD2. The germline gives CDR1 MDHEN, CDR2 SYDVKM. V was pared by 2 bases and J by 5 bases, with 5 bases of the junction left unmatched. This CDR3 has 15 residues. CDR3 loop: CASSLSAGGVDTQYF. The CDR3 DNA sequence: TGTGCCAGCAGTTTAAGCGCGGGAGGGGTAGATACGCAGTATTTT.

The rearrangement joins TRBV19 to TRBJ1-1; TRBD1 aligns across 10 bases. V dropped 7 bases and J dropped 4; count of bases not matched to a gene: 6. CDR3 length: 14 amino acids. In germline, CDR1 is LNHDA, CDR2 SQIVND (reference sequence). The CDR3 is CASKTGGGGTEAFF. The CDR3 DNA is TGTGCCAGTAAGACAGGGGGCGGCGGCACTGAAGCTTTCTTT. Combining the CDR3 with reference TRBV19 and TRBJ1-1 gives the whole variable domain DGGITQSPKYLFRKEGQNVTLSCEQNLNHDAMYWYRQDPGQGLRLIYYSQIVNDFQKGDIAEGYSVSREKKESFPLTVTSAQKNPTAFYLCASKTGGGGTEAFFGQGTRLTVV.

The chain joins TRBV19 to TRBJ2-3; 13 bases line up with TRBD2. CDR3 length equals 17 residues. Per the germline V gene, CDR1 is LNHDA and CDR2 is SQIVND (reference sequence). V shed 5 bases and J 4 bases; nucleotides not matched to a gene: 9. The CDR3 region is CASSAYPGLAGPDTQYF. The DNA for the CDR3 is TGTGCCAGTAGTGCGTATCCGGGACTAGCGGGGCCAGATACGCAGTATTTT.

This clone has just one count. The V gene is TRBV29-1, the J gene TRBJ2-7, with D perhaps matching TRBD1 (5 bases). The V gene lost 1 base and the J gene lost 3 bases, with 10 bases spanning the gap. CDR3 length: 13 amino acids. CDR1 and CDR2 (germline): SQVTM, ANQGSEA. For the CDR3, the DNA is TGCAGCGTTGAAGCTGAGACAGACTACGAGCAGTACTTC. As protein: CSVEAETDYEQYF.

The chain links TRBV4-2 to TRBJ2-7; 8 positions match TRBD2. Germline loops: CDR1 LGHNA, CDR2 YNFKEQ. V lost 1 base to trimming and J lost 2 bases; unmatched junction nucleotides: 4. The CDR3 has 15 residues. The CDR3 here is CASSQVQAGAYEQYF. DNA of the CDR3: TGTGCCAGCAGCCAAGTACAAGCGGGGGCCTACGAGCAGTACTTC.

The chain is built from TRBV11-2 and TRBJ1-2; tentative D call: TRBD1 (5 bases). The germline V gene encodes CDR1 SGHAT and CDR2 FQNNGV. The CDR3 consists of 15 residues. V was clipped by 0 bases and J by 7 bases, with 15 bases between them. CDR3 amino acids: CASSLDHATDSGYTF. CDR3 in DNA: TGTGCCAGCAGCTTAGATCATGCGACAGATAGTGGCTACACCTTC.

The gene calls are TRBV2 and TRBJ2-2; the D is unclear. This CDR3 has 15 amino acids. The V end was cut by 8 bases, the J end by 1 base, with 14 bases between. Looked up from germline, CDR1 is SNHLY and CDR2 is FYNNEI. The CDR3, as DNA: TGTGCCAGCGCGGAGCAGAGCTTGAACACCGGGGAGCTGTTTTTT. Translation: CASAEQSLNTGELFF.